The 5 T cell receptor beta chains reported below all come from one sample, sequenced in a study of T cell changes during pregnancy in multiple sclerosis. Assay used: immunoSEQ multiplex PCR; TCRdb lists only in-frame clones, some missing. The sample records about 39,000 clones, 85% to 95% being singletons. Material: CD4+ T cells from peripheral blood mononuclear cells, obtained in the third trimester of pregnancy. These receptor sequences come from a female donor in good health, enrolled as a control in a pregnancy study.

The gene calls are TRBV5-8 and TRBJ1-3; possible D gene TRBD1, 5 bases. The CDR3 is made up of 16 amino acids. Germline V CDR1 and CDR2: SGHTS, YDEGEE. The V end lost 0 bases, the J end lost 0 bases, and 10 bases lay between the germline ends. The CDR3 loop is CASSLDRGSSGNTIYF. In nucleotides, the CDR3 is TGTGCCAGCAGCTTGGACCGGGGGAGCTCTGGAAACACCATATATTTT. The variable domain in full, with the rest retrieved from reference TRBV5-8 and TRBJ1-3, is EAGVTQSPTHLIKTRGQQATLRCSPISGHTSVYWYQQALGLGLQFLLWYDEGEERNRGNFPPRFSGRQFPNYSSELNVNALELEDSALYLCASSLDRGSSGNTIYFGEGSWLTVV.

This chain uses TRBV9 with TRBJ2-3; D possibly corresponds to TRBD2 (6 bases). The ends were cut back, 4 bases at V and 2 bases at J, with 17 bases in the middle. Germline V gene sequence: CDR1 SGDLS, CDR2 YYNGEE. The CDR3 contains 16 residues. CDR3 loop: CASSQRFGRTTDTQYF. The DNA for the CDR3 is TGTGCCAGCAGCCAGAGATTCGGGAGAACCACAGATACGCAGTATTTT. The whole variable domain, remainder taken from reference TRBV9 and TRBJ2-3, is DSGVTQTPKHLITATGQRVTLRCSPRSGDLSVYWYQQSLDQGLQFLIQYYNGEERAKGNILERFSAQQFPDLHSELNLSSLELGDSALYFCASSQRFGRTTDTQYFGPGTRLTVL.

The chain's CDR3 is CASSPGGAGGYTF. The CDR3 DNA sequence: TGTGCCAGCAGCCCAGGGGGTGCAGGTGGCTACACCTTC. The chain has TRBV11-2 and TRBJ1-2, with 7 bases that match TRBD1. Germline trimming cut 5 bases from V and 7 bases from J; bases unmatched to any gene: 7. Germline values: CDR1 SGHAT, CDR2 FQNNGV. The length of the CDR3 is 13 residues.

This sequence joins TRBV14 and TRBJ2-2; the D is unclear. V dropped 1 base and J dropped 0 bases, with 9 bases sitting between them. CDR1 is SGHDN, CDR2 FVKESK, per germline. CDR3 length: 16 amino acids. Here the CDR3 reads CASSQVSGSNTGELFF. In DNA form, the CDR3 reads TGTGCCAGCAGCCAAGTCTCGGGTTCGAACACCGGGGAGCTGTTTTTT.

The chain has TRBV11-2 and TRBJ1-3; tentative D call: TRBD1 (6 bases). The ends were cut back, 5 bases at V and 0 bases at J, with 11 bases in the middle. The germline V gene has CDR1 SGHAT and CDR2 FQNNGV. This CDR3 has 15 amino acids. In DNA, the CDR3 is TGTGCCAGCAGCCAACAGGGCTACTCTGGAAACACCATATATTTT. Residues: CASSQQGYSGNTIYF. The full variable domain, in which reference TRBV11-2 and TRBJ1-3 provide the parts outside the CDR3, is EAGVAQSPRYKIIEKRQSVAFWCNPISGHATLYWYQQILGQGPKLLIQFQNNGVVDDSQLPKDRFSAERLKGVDSTLKIQPAKLEDSAVYLCASSQQGYSGNTIYFGEGSWLTVV.